This TCR beta chain was captured by sequencing in a study of cytomegalovirus exposure and HLA in healthy donors. Study outcomes and limitations: Most of the TCR beta V segments (in an earlier analysis) were productive either about 87% or about 30% of the time. In a later analysis, 15,000 to 20,000 TCR beta sequences were associated with HLA alleles at 0.05 false discovery rate.

The PCR used 60 Vbeta and 13 Jbeta primers. The data were produced by immunoSEQ multiplex PCR, yet TCRdb's version contains in-frame clones alone and is incomplete. This table has 99,000 or so clones, around 9.1% appearing once. Trimming took 1 base from V and 0 from J; bases not matched to a gene: 2. The germline gives CDR1 GTSNPN, CDR2 SVGIG (reference sequence). The CDR3 loop spans 14 amino acids. Concerning this clone: No antigen is known for it.

The V gene is TRBV30, the J gene TRBJ1-2; 7 bases match TRBD1. The receptor was isolated from a man aged 35-49 years in good health and CMV-seropositive. The specimen sequenced was PBMCs. CDR3 bases: TGTGCCTGGAGTGAGGGGGCCCCTAACTATGGCTACACCTTC. Protein sequence: CAWSEGAPNYGYTF.